Listed here is a single TCR beta chain. Antigen specificity is unknown. TCRdb's table, derived via immunoSEQ multiplex PCR, lists solely in-frame clones and lacks some. This sample has some 90,000 clones; 87% occur once, and the top ten carry more than 1.3%. Per germline, CDR1 LGHNA and CDR2 YSLEER. V was trimmed by 0 bases and J by 9 bases, leaving 21 bases between them. This CDR3 has 18 amino acids. This specimen belongs to a study of T cell responses to AZD1222 COVID-19 vaccine. Findings of the study overall: Dominant at 160-218 and 743-854, vaccine-associated CD4 TCRs also spanned spike.

V and J are TRBV4-3 and TRBJ1-6; weak D call: TRBD1 (6 bases). The sequenced sample was peripheral blood, obtained on day 0 of AZD1222 vaccination. This receptor was obtained from an adult in good health. CDR3 residues: CASSQEGRPQGGSSPLHF. The CDR3 DNA reads TGCGCCAGCAGCCAAGAAGGGAGGCCACAGGGCGGATCTTCACCCCTCCACTTT.